This TCR beta chain was recovered during a study of shared T cell receptors in the human thymus. The CDR3 runs to 18 residues. V dropped 0 bases and J dropped 0 bases, with 14 bases sitting between them. Germline assignment: CDR1 MNHNS and CDR2 SASEGT. This clone occurred a few times. Sequencing was performed with immunoSEQ multiplex PCR; in TCRdb, only in-frame clones are kept and a portion is missing. This sample has about 710,000 clones; about 89% occur once, and the top ten carry 0.0094%. These data were also filed under a second study, of human thymus T cells. From that second work: Healthy Finnish infants undergoing corrective surgery for congenital heart defects were used as donors. Thymus tissue for the work was resected from patients undergoing corrective heart surgery. Use of V and J genes seemed skewed within the thymic and blood repertoires.

The chain couples TRBV6-1 to TRBJ1-4; D ambiguous. The material sequenced was thymocytes. The clonotype comes from a boy in the first two years of life with a congenital heart defect. DNA of the CDR3: TGTGCCAGCAGTGAAGCCCCACTCCAGCGAGCAACTAATGAAAAACTGTTTTTT. This sequence encodes CASSEAPLQRATNEKLFF.